The rows below give T cell receptor beta chains drawn from one sample of a study of cytomegalovirus exposure and HLA in healthy donors. Profiling relied on immunoSEQ multiplex PCR, and the TCRdb table lists in-frame clones only, not all of them. In the table there are 130,000 or so clones, almost 85% of which are singletons. The source material was PBMCs. The source is a middle-aged woman in good health and CMV-seronegative. CDR3s include the opening cysteine and the closing phenylalanine or tryptophan. Each record gives: V gene, CDR3 protein.

>TRBV6-1
CASSGGGWTEAFF
>TRBV6-5
CASRRAGGGTDTQYF
>TRBV4-1
CASSQTSGDYDTQYF
>TRBV4-3
CASSLALDNPPQHF
>TRBV4-3
CASSQDQVLGHLNTGELFF
>TRBV5-4
CASSLSLAGGLGTQYF
>TRBV6-5
CASSYQLTGLSEAFF
>TRBV7-2
CASSRETGQPQHF
>TRBV9
CASSPGAGFYEQYF
>TRBV7-9
CASSSRDRYAPLNTEAFF
>TRBV5-1
CASHPGGSDGYTF
>TRBV28
CASSLTPSLADTQYF
>TRBV28
CASNRGYEQFF
>TRBV4-1
CASSNQGNQPQHF
>TRBV21-1
CASSKAEGMNTEAFF
>TRBV7-9
CASSPRTSFIDEQFF
>TRBV28
CASSFSRQGAVTSGSTDTQYF
>TRBV27
CASSFSLQRYGVAKNIQYF
>TRBV4-3
CASSKTGGGRYTGELFF
>TRBV4-3
CASSQDLFSNTGELFF
>TRBV18
CASSRAGGPGETQYF
>TRBV23-1
CASSPRTGWNEQYF
>TRBV4-2
CASSQVAGGSGANVLTF
>TRBV2
CASNLAATDTQYF
>TRBV4-2
CASSLDGSSYNEQFF
>TRBV11-2
CASRPAGVIYPGELFF
>TRBV5-1
CASSFGPGQSTDTQYF
>TRBV19
CASSIDHEETQYF
>TRBV6-1
CASSEEVLGIWNEQFF
>TRBV19
CASSINLNSPLHF
>TRBV6-1
CASSPAGTGNSPLHF
>TRBV25-1
CASHENRVGIDGTEAFF
>TRBV7-9
CASSTRDRVWDMNTEAFF
>TRBV27
CASSPSPPGQPQHF
>TRBV27
CASRVAGGSSYEQYF
>TRBV11-3
CASSLDSVTYEQYF
>TRBV4-3
CASSQETGVYGYTF
>TRBV28
CATMGQGDYGYTF
>TRBV19
CASSRTQHNEQFF
>TRBV5-1
CASSKGQGAFYTQYF
>TRBV28
CASRIIVTGMGFF
>TRBV2
CASSEYGTGRSGF
>TRBV5-1
CASSVGQNTEAFF
>TRBV28
CASSLTMNTGELFF
>TRBV9
CASSVVPSLNGELFF